Following are 29 T cell receptor beta chains from one sample sequenced in a study of T-cell reconstitution after alpha-beta-depleted transplantation in children. As it was prepared, the TCRbeta library received unique molecular identifiers. TCRdb itself ran the PCR reads through MiXCR, one entry per CDR3 protein. The table shows some 200,000 distinct CDR3 sequences, with roughly 7.5% occurring only once. The material sequenced was PBMCs from the stem cell graft donor, taken from the stem cell graft. The receptor set was obtained from a human donor who donated a stem cell graft to a child with Wiskott-Aldrich syndrome.

This clonotype was recorded many times. The CDR3 sequence is CASSFFGRDGIGELFF. In DNA form, the CDR3 reads TGTGCCAGCAGCTTTTTTGGGCGAGACGGAATCGGGGAGCTGTTTTTT. The genes are TRBV7-6 and TRBJ2-2; D is ambiguous. With 3 bases removed from V and 7 bases from J, the gap between germline ends came to 18 bases. CDR3 length equals 16 residues. CDR1 is SGHVS and CDR2 is FNYEAQ in the germline V gene.

This clonotype has a count of ten or more. The chain uses TRBV12-3 or TRBV12-4 and TRBJ2-7; 9 positions agree with TRBD2. The V segment lost 5 bases and the J segment 2 bases; nucleotides outside the gene matches: 7. The CDR3 contains 15 residues. The CDR3, as DNA: TGTGCCAGCAGTCAAAAGCGGGGGGTAACCTACGAGCAGTACTTC. It codes for CASSQKRGVTYEQYF.

This chain uses TRBV2 with TRBJ2-3; the D gene is possibly TRBD2 (5 bases). The germline V gene encodes CDR1 SNHLY and CDR2 FYNNEI. This CDR3 region has 13 residues. V shed 7 bases and J shed 5 bases, with 13 bases lying between them. The DNA of the CDR3 is TGTGCCAGCACATTACGGGGTGGAGATACGCAGTATTTT. This translates into CASTLRGGDTQYF. Full variable domain (outside the CDR3, taken from reference TRBV2 and TRBJ2-3): EPEVTQTPSHQVTQMGQEVILRCVPISNHLYFYWYRQILGQKVEFLVSFYNNEISEKSEIFDDQFSVERPDGSNFTLKIRSTKLEDSAMYFCASTLRGGDTQYFGPGTRLTVL.

This clonotype was observed at least ten times. The V and J genes are TRBV5-1 and TRBJ2-7; D perhaps matches TRBD1 (5 bases). The CDR3 loop spans 13 amino acids. V was trimmed by 4 bases and J by 4 bases, leaving 12 bases between them. The germline V gene has CDR1 SGHRS and CDR2 YFSETQ. CDR3 in amino acids: CASSTETAYEQYF. Written as DNA, the CDR3 is TGCGCCAGCAGCACTGAGACAGCTTACGAGCAGTACTTC.

This clonotype was recorded a few times. The CDR3 coding sequence is TGTGCCAGTTACCGGGCCCTTGAAGCTTTCTTT. Protein product: CASYRALEAFF. V gene TRBV19 combines with J gene TRBJ1-1; D is undetermined. With 8 bases removed from V and 7 bases from J, the gap between germline ends came to 11 bases. CDR3 size: 11 residues. Looked up from germline, CDR1 is LNHDA and CDR2 is SQIVND (reference sequence).

This clonotype has a handful of counts. Here the CDR3 DNA reads TGCAGTGCTAGAGACTTGGCGGGAGTCCAAGAGACCCAGTACTTC. It translates to CSARDLAGVQETQYF. The rearrangement links TRBV20-1 to TRBJ2-5, with 7 bases identical to TRBD2. The CDR3 totals 15 residues. CDR1 and CDR2 from the germline V gene are DFQATT and SNEGSKA (reference sequence). V dropped 0 bases and J dropped 1; count of bases not matched to a gene: 5.

Many counts were recorded for this clonotype. V is TRBV27 and J is TRBJ1-1; D remains ambiguous. The CDR3 is 14 residues long. Trimming shortened V by 6 bases and J by 5 bases, and 16 bases separated the two germline ends. Germline V gene data show CDR1 as MNHEY and CDR2 as SMNVEV (reference sequence). The CDR3 here is CASSQARWVTEAFF. The CDR3, as DNA: TGTGCCAGCAGCCAAGCCCGGTGGGTTACTGAAGCTTTCTTT.

This clonotype was recorded at least ten times. This sequence joins TRBV5-1 and TRBJ2-7; D not resolved. Germline V lookup: CDR1 SGHRS, CDR2 YFSETQ. This CDR3 is built from 13 residues. V shed 1 base and J shed 2 bases, with 7 bases lying between them. The CDR3 bases are TGCGCCAGCAGCTTGCAGGTCCCCTACGAGCAGTACTTC. Protein product: CASSLQVPYEQYF.

A word on this clonotype: At one end the junction does not follow the germline gene, possibly because of a read error. The V and J genes are TRBV5-1 and TRBJ2-1, with a weak D call TRBD1 (6 bases). This CDR3 is 15 amino acids long. CDR1 is SGHRS and CDR2 is YFSETQ in the germline V gene. The CDR3 is CTSSEQGSSYNEQFF. The CDR3 DNA reads as TGCACCAGCAGCGAACAGGGAAGCTCCTACAATGAGCAGTTCTTC.

This clonotype occurred many times. The CDR3 DNA reads TGTGCCAGCAGCTCCGTTCCAGGGAACTACGAGCAGTACTTC. Encoded protein: CASSSVPGNYEQYF. The V gene is TRBV7-9, the J gene TRBJ2-7, with a possible D match to TRBD1 (5 bases). V shed 4 bases and J shed 3 bases, with 13 bases lying between them. This CDR3 region has 14 residues. Germline V gives CDR1 SEHNR, CDR2 FQNEAQ (reference sequence).

V usage is TRBV20-1 and J usage is TRBJ2-3; 12 positions match TRBD2. The length of the CDR3 is 14 residues. The V segment lost 4 bases and the J segment 7 bases; nucleotides outside the gene matches: 6. Germline CDR1 and CDR2: DFQATT and SNEGSKA (reference sequence). The CDR3 nucleotides are TGCAGTGCTAACCTAGCGGGAGGGTTATATACGCAGTATTTT. Translated, it gives CSANLAGGLYTQYF.

This clonotype came up many times. The J gene is TRBJ1-6, the V gene TRBV10-3; no reliable D call. Germline V gene data show CDR1 as ENHRY and CDR2 as SYGVKD. The CDR3 length is 12 residues. V was shortened by 0 bases and J by 10 bases, with 4 bases between the two germline ends. The CDR3 is CAISESGSPLHF. CDR3 nucleotide sequence: TGTGCCATCAGTGAGTCTGGGTCACCCCTCCACTTT.

This clonotype was seen a handful of times. This chain uses TRBV28 with TRBJ2-1; D unresolved. The CDR3 covers 13 residues. CDR1 is MDHEN, CDR2 SYDVKM, per germline. Trimming took off 3 bases at V and 11 bases at J, with 14 bases between the two ends. The DNA for the CDR3 is TGTGCCAGCAGTTTCGTTCAGCTGGGGAAGCAGTTCTTC. Amino acids: CASSFVQLGKQFF.

This chain links TRBV30 with TRBJ1-4, with 11 positions matching TRBD1. V shed 2 bases and J 5 bases; nucleotides not matched to a gene: 4. The CDR3 length is 15 residues. The germline CDR1 and CDR2 sequences are GTSNPN and SVGIG (reference sequence). The CDR3 is CAWSTGTGGNEKLFF. The CDR3 DNA reads as TGTGCCTGGAGTACCGGGACAGGGGGAAATGAAAAACTGTTTTTT.

At least ten counts were recorded for this clonotype. The V call is TRBV6-5, the J call TRBJ2-7; D is possibly TRBD2 (7 bases). V was shortened by 6 bases and J by 6 bases, with 12 bases between the two germline ends. CDR1 and CDR2 (germline): MNHEY, SVGAGI. CDR3 length: 12 residues. In nucleotides, the CDR3 is TGTGCCAGCAGCTTGGGGGGGCGCGAGCAGTACTTC. Translating gives CASSLGGREQYF.

V is TRBV6-5 and J is TRBJ1-2; D is perhaps TRBD1 (6 bases). The CDR3 covers 13 residues. V was cut by 7 bases and J by 4 bases, with 13 bases left in between. Germline assignment: CDR1 MNHEY and CDR2 SVGAGI. CDR3 sequence (DNA): TGTGCCAGCACTTTAGGACAGATCTATGGCTACACCTTC. Translation: CASTLGQIYGYTF.

This clonotype has a count of ten or more. This rearrangement joins TRBV5-1 to TRBJ2-7; D could derive from TRBD1 or TRBD2 (5 bases each). V was cut by 4 bases and J by 6 bases, with 17 bases left in between. The CDR3 is 14 amino acids. The V gene's germline CDR1 is SGHRS and CDR2 YFSETQ. The CDR3 sequence is CASSPGRKEAEQYF. The CDR3 DNA reads TGCGCCAGCAGCCCGGGACGGAAGGAAGCCGAGCAGTACTTC.

Only a few counts were recorded for this clonotype. This chain uses TRBV5-1 with TRBJ2-1, with a tentative D call TRBD2 (6 bases). The CDR3 is 16 residues long. CDR1 is SGHRS and CDR2 is YFSETQ in the germline V gene. Trimming removed 2 bases from V and 7 bases from J, with 19 bases in between. CDR3 bases: TGCGCCAGCAGCTTTTCCGGGACCCCTGGGAGGAATGAGCAGTTCTTC. Its translation: CASSFSGTPGRNEQFF.

This clonotype was seen many times. This rearrangement joins TRBV10-3 to TRBJ1-2, with D possibly TRBD1 on 5 matching bases. V lost 3 bases and J 2 bases, leaving 13 bases between the germline ends. CDR1 ENHRY and CDR2 SYGVKD come from the germline V gene. CDR3 length: 15 residues. The CDR3 is CAISDSGLGNYGYTF. CDR3 nucleotides: TGTGCCATCAGTGACTCAGGGTTGGGCAACTATGGCTACACCTTC.

This clonotype was counted only a few times. The rearrangement joins TRBV2 to TRBJ1-2; D ambiguous. CDR1 is SNHLY and CDR2 is FYNNEI in the germline V gene. CDR3 length: 17 residues. Trimming cost V 5 bases and J 4 bases, with 23 bases left between them. CDR3 nucleotide sequence: TGTGCCAGCAGTCTTCTCGGGATACAGAATCTCTTCTATGGCTACACCTTC. It is translated as CASSLLGIQNLFYGYTF.

In this sample, this clonotype turned up many times. This chain joins TRBV6-6 and TRBJ2-7; D is unresolved. The CDR3 spans 13 residues. From germline, CDR1 is MNHNY and CDR2 SVGAGI (reference sequence). V was pared by 2 bases and J by 3 bases, with 8 bases between. The CDR3 region is CASSYTADYEQYF. The CDR3 coding sequence is TGTGCCAGCAGTTACACGGCCGACTACGAGCAGTACTTC.

In this sample, this clonotype turned up many times. This chain joins TRBV12-3 or TRBV12-4 and TRBJ2-3, with TRBD2 matching 8 bases. The CDR3 contains 12 residues. The J segment lost 13 bases and the V segment lost 1 base, leaving 4 bases of the junction unmatched. In DNA, the CDR3 is TGTGCCAGCAGTTTAGAGGTCGGGAGGGAGTATTTT. Protein product: CASSLEVGREYF.

This clonotype was seen ten or more times. The rearrangement uses TRBV24-1 and TRBJ2-5; no clear D gene. V lost 2 bases, J lost 0 bases, and 0 bases lay in between. Germline CDR1 KGHDR, CDR2 SFDVKD. The CDR3 covers 12 residues. The CDR3 protein is CATSDYQETQYF. The CDR3 DNA reads as TGTGCCACCAGTGATTACCAAGAGACCCAGTACTTC.

V and J are TRBV12-3 or TRBV12-4 and TRBJ1-6, with 8 bases aligning to TRBD1. The CDR3 consists of 18 residues. The trim removed 11 bases at V and 0 bases at J, leaving 15 bases unmatched. CDR3 sequence: CAFSLGRDRSSYNSPLHF. The CDR3 nucleotides are TGTGCCTTCAGTTTAGGCAGGGACAGGAGCTCCTATAATTCACCCCTCCACTTT.

This clonotype has ten or more counts. The V gene is TRBV5-1, the J gene TRBJ2-1; 9 nucleotides agree with TRBD1. Unmatched junction bases numbered 13, after V lost 0 bases and J lost 12 bases. CDR1 is SGHRS and CDR2 is YFSETQ in the germline V gene. This CDR3 has 16 amino acids. The CDR3 loop is CASSLAGTGSRVGQFF. CDR3 DNA: TGCGCCAGCAGCTTGGCCGGGACAGGGAGTCGAGTCGGGCAGTTCTTC. The variable domain in full, with the rest retrieved from reference TRBV5-1 and TRBJ2-1, is KAGVTQTPRYLIKTRGQQVTLSCSPISGHRSVSWYQQTPGQGLQFLFEYFSETQRNKGNFPGRFSGRQFSNSRSEMNVSTLELGDSALYLCASSLAGTGSRVGQFFGPGTRLTVL.

This clonotype was counted ten times or more. A junction boundary mismatches the germline segment, possibly from a read error. The V gene is TRBV20-1, the J gene TRBJ1-3, with D maybe TRBD1 (5 bases). Germline-derived CDR1 and CDR2 are DFQATT and SNEGSKA (reference sequence). This CDR3 contains 14 residues. The CDR3 nucleotides are TGCAGTGCTAGAAGGGGAGGCTCTGGAAACACCACATATTTT. This codes for CSARRGGSGNTTYF.

This rearrangement joins TRBV13 to TRBJ1-6; TRBD1 is a possible D gene (5 bases). Trimming removed 3 bases at V and 12 bases at J, with 12 bases between. The CDR3 totals 13 residues. In germline, CDR1 is PRHDT, CDR2 FYEKMQ (reference sequence). CDR3 coding DNA: TGTGCCAGCAGCTTCACACAGGATTTACCCCTCCACTTT. It yields the protein CASSFTQDLPLHF.

This clonotype was seen repeatedly, ten times or more. The chain combines TRBV20-1 with TRBJ2-2; no clear D gene. Germline CDR1 reads DFQATT; CDR2 reads SNEGSKA (reference sequence). V was clipped by 7 bases and J by 7 bases, with 16 bases between them. This CDR3 is built from 13 residues. The CDR3 reads CSVPTLTGGELFF. In DNA form, the CDR3 reads TGCAGTGTTCCGACCCTAACGGGCGGGGAGCTGTTTTTT.

In this sample, this clonotype turned up many times. The chain links TRBV18 to TRBJ1-4; D remains ambiguous. The CDR3 consists of 15 residues. The V end was cut by 4 bases, the J end by 8 bases, with 17 bases between. CDR1 is KGHSH, CDR2 LQKENI, per germline. CDR3 DNA sequence: TGTGCCAGCTCACGATCGACGGGATCTGGCGAAAAACTGTTTTTT. It translates to CASSRSTGSGEKLFF.